The rows below give T cell receptor beta chains drawn from one sample of a study of regulatory T cells in long-lasting Graves disease. Each CDR3 protein is one row after TCRdb ran MiXCR on the multiplex PCR reads. The sample shows 350,000 to 550,000 distinct CDR3 sequences, about 14% of them seen only once. The same sample was also used in a study of T cells in Graves' hyperthyroidism and ophthalmopathy.

The sequences come from peripheral blood mononuclear cells (PBMCs), collected at new diagnosis, from a patient treated with antithyroid drugs. These receptor sequences come from a woman in her 50s with Graves disease. Each CDR3 is given with its conserved first and last residue. The D gene is left open where the match is weak. Expanded clones are given a class, and other clones once, few, many or no size at all.

CDR3: CASSYSGQGRYEQYF; DNA: TGTGCCAGCAGTTACTCAGGACAGGGGCGTTACGAGCAGTACTTC; V: TRBV6-2/TRBV6-3; size: many; D: TRBD1; J: TRBJ2-7
CDR3: CASSLFTSGRGELFF; DNA: TGTGCCAGCAGTTTATTCACTAGCGGGAGGGGGGAGCTGTTTTTT; V: TRBV28; size: many; D: TRBD2; J: TRBJ2-2
CDR3: CASSSQGGGETQYF; DNA: TGTGCCAGCAGTTCACAGGGGGGGGGGGAGACCCAGTACTTC; V: TRBV6-5; size: many; D: .; J: TRBJ2-5
CDR3: CASSPAATRREQYF; DNA: TGCGCCAGCAGCCCGGCGGCAACCCGCCGGGAGCAGTACTTC; V: TRBV5-1; size: many; D: .; J: TRBJ2-7
CDR3: CASRLAGDETGELFF; DNA: TGTGCCAGCAGATTAGCGGGAGATGAGACCGGGGAGCTGTTTTTT; V: TRBV9; size: .; D: TRBD2; J: TRBJ2-2
CDR3: CASSDQGQRIMGNSPLHF; DNA: TGTGCCAGTAGTGACCAGGGACAACGAATAATGGGAAATTCACCCCTCCACTTT; V: TRBV19; size: .; D: .; J: TRBJ1-6
CDR3: CSAGEFTGNQPQHF; DNA: TGCAGTGCTGGCGAATTCACAGGGAATCAGCCCCAGCATTTT; V: TRBV20-1; size: many; D: .; J: TRBJ1-5
CDR3: CSSREGTGILSNQPQHF; DNA: TGCAGCTCCAGAGAAGGGACAGGGATACTTAGCAATCAGCCCCAGCATTTT; V: TRBV29-1; size: few; D: TRBD1; J: TRBJ1-5
CDR3: CASSLWATRGNQPQHF; DNA: TGTGCCAGCAGTTTATGGGCTACTCGGGGTAATCAGCCCCAGCATTTT; V: TRBV28; size: many; D: .; J: TRBJ1-5
CDR3: CASSFRASGTYEQYF; DNA: TGTGCCAGCAGCTTTAGGGCTAGCGGGACCTACGAGCAGTACTTC; V: TRBV11-2; size: many; D: TRBD2; J: TRBJ2-7
CDR3: CASSLRGLGDQPQHF; DNA: TGTGCCAGCAGTTTGCGGGGGCTGGGCGATCAGCCCCAGCATTTT; V: TRBV28; size: many; D: .; J: TRBJ1-5
CDR3: CASSIRDGDYEQYF; DNA: TGTGCCAGTAGTATAAGAGACGGTGACTACGAGCAGTACTTC; V: TRBV19; size: .; D: .; J: TRBJ2-7
CDR3: CASSHSGRRSYNEQFF; DNA: TGTGCCAGCAGTCATAGCGGGAGAAGGTCCTACAATGAGCAGTTCTTC; V: TRBV28; size: many; D: TRBD2; J: TRBJ2-1
CDR3: CASSEGQGNTEAFF; DNA: TGCGCCAGCAGTGAGGGACAGGGCAACACTGAAGCTTTCTTT; V: TRBV10-1; size: many; D: TRBD1; J: TRBJ1-1
CDR3: CASSDGPGENQPQHF; DNA: TGTGCCAGCAGCGACGGACCGGGAGAAAATCAGCCCCAGCATTTT; V: TRBV3-1; size: few; D: .; J: TRBJ1-5
CDR3: CASSHGQTTDSYEQYF; DNA: TGTGCCAGCAGCCATGGGCAGACGACAGATTCCTACGAGCAGTACTTC; V: TRBV4-2; size: few; D: .; J: TRBJ2-7
CDR3: CASNPDRRRNNSPLHF; DNA: TGTGCCAGCAATCCGGACAGGCGTAGAAATAATTCACCCCTCCACTTT; V: TRBV6-1; size: .; D: TRBD1; J: TRBJ1-6
CDR3: CAIRLNNEQFF; DNA: TGTGCCATCAGGCTTAACAATGAGCAGTTCTTC; V: TRBV10-3; size: few; D: .; J: TRBJ2-1
CDR3: CASSHPTAAGQYF; DNA: TGTGCCAGCAGCCATCCGACAGCCGCGGGGCAGTACTTC; V: TRBV3-1; size: many; D: .; J: TRBJ2-7
CDR3: CASSVATGTEAFF; DNA: TGTGCCAGCAGCGTAGCGACAGGCACTGAAGCTTTCTTT; V: TRBV9; size: many; D: .; J: TRBJ1-1
CDR3: CSAGRTSPNTGELFF; DNA: TGCAGTGCGGGCCGGACTAGCCCCAACACCGGGGAGCTGTTTTTT; V: TRBV20-1; size: few; D: TRBD2; J: TRBJ2-2
CDR3: CASSLVSGEQYF; DNA: TGCGCCAGCAGCTTGGTCTCGGGCGAGCAGTACTTC; V: TRBV5-1; size: many; D: .; J: TRBJ2-7
CDR3: CASSLGDRGYGYTF; DNA: TGTGCCAGCAGTTTGGGGGACAGAGGCTATGGCTACACCTTC; V: TRBV28; size: many; D: TRBD1; J: TRBJ1-2
CDR3: CASAGGLADTQYF; DNA: TGTGCCAGTGCAGGCGGTTTAGCCGATACGCAGTATTTT; V: TRBV2; size: many; D: .; J: TRBJ2-3
CDR3: CASSSPTGTSTYNEQFF; DNA: TGTGCCAGCAGTTCCCCGACCGGGACTAGTACCTACAATGAGCAGTTCTTC; V: TRBV28; size: many; D: TRBD2; J: TRBJ2-1
CDR3: CASSLAPLGGGGWYGYTF; DNA: TGTGCCAGCAGCTTAGCTCCCCTAGGGGGGGGCGGATGGTATGGCTACACCTTC; V: TRBV7-2; size: .; D: .; J: TRBJ1-2
CDR3: CASTRGDSGNTIYF; DNA: TGCGCCAGCACCCGAGGGGACTCTGGAAACACCATATATTTT; V: TRBV5-1; size: few; D: .; J: TRBJ1-3
CDR3: CATSDPGTGWNNEQFF; DNA: TGTGCCACCAGTGACCCCGGGACAGGTTGGAACAATGAGCAGTTCTTC; V: TRBV24-1; size: .; D: TRBD1; J: TRBJ2-1
CDR3: CASGVRGYNEQFF; DNA: TGTGCCAGCGGGGTGCGAGGGTACAATGAGCAGTTCTTC; V: TRBV6-1; size: few; D: .; J: TRBJ2-1
CDR3: CASSPSRALSGDEQFF; DNA: TGTGCCAGCAGCCCATCCCGGGCTTTGAGTGGCGATGAGCAGTTCTTC; V: TRBV7-3; size: few; D: .; J: TRBJ2-1
CDR3: CASSEWGTSGRFF; DNA: TGCGCCAGCAGTGAGTGGGGGACTAGCGGGAGGTTCTTC; V: TRBV10-1; size: .; D: TRBD2; J: TRBJ2-1
CDR3: CASSYSVDRDPHSNQPQHF; DNA: TGTGCCAGCAGTTACTCAGTGGACAGGGACCCGCATAGCAATCAGCCCCAGCATTTT; V: TRBV6-5; size: .; D: TRBD1; J: TRBJ1-5
CDR3: CASSAPLSGPDEQFF; DNA: TGTGCCAGCAGCGCCCCCCTTAGCGGGCCCGATGAGCAGTTCTTC; V: TRBV7-9; size: many; D: TRBD2; J: TRBJ2-1
CDR3: CAILQGASYNEQFF; DNA: TGTGCCATCCTACAGGGGGCGTCCTACAATGAGCAGTTCTTC; V: TRBV7-9; size: .; D: TRBD1; J: TRBJ2-1
CDR3: CASSILGTSGIGEQFF; DNA: TGTGCCAGTAGTATTTTGGGGACTAGCGGGATTGGGGAGCAGTTCTTC; V: TRBV19; size: .; D: TRBD2; J: TRBJ2-1
CDR3: CASSWGHGNNEQFF; DNA: TGTGCCAGCAGTTGGGGGCACGGTAACAATGAGCAGTTCTTC; V: TRBV12-3/TRBV12-4; size: many; D: .; J: TRBJ2-1
CDR3: CASSAGNIQYF; DNA: TGTGCCAGCAGTGCGGGAAACATTCAGTACTTC; V: TRBV12-3/TRBV12-4; size: many; D: .; J: TRBJ2-4